The clone carrying this TCR beta chain was counted a few times. This record belongs to a study of OX40 agonist ivuxolimab in advanced cancers. Study in general: Age averaged 60 years (range about 20 to 80), and approximately 80% were male.

No patient had autoimmune disease or received systemic immunosuppression. The CDR3 has 16 residues. J lost 8 bases, V lost 2 bases, and 11 bases had no gene match. Germline V gene lookup returns CDR1 GTSNPN and CDR2 SVGIG (reference sequence). Assay used: immunoSEQ multiplex PCR; TCRdb lists only in-frame clones, some missing. The sample holds 45,000 to 50,000 clones, roughly 86% seen once. The source of this sequence is an adult with an advanced solid tumor such as melanoma, head and neck, liver or kidney cancer. The sample consisted of CD4+ or CD8+ T cells sorted from blood, taken in a trial of the OX40 agonist ivuxolimab. This sequence joins TRBV30 and TRBJ2-1; 11 bases fit TRBD2. The CDR3 bases are TGTGCCTGGAGTCGCAAACTAGCGGGAGTTCGCTATGAGCAGTTCTTC. This codes for CAWSRKLAGVRYEQFF. The full variable domain, with the rest looked up from reference TRBV30 and TRBJ2-1, is SQTIHQWPATLVQPVGSPLSLECTVEGTSNPNLYWYRQAAGRGLQLLFYSVGIGQISSEVPQNLSASRPQDRQFILSSKKLLLSDSGFYLCAWSRKLAGVRYEQFFGPGTRLTVL.